This T cell receptor (beta chain) was found in a study of tumor-infiltrating lymphocytes in localized non-small cell lung cancer. Study information: Several tumor histologies, both smoking statuses, and some post-neoadjuvant chemotherapy samples were included. Findings and limits, study-wide: Compared with uninvolved lung, tumors showed higher T cell infiltration by TCRbeta sequencing.

This clone has more than one count but fewer than ten. Its antigen is as yet unknown. Assay: immunoSEQ multiplex PCR; the TCRdb copy retains only in-frame clones and omits some. The sample has tens of thousands of clones, approximately 59% seen once. The TCR originated in a human donor with non-small cell lung cancer. The specimen was lung tumor tissue.

CDR3 sequence: CASDPLGTAQETQYF. The CDR3 region has the DNA TGCGCCAGCGACCCGCTAGGGACAGCCCAAGAGACCCAGTACTTC. The chain is built from TRBV5-1 and TRBJ2-5; TRBD1 matches at 7 bases. This CDR3 contains 15 residues. Germline V lookup: CDR1 SGHRS, CDR2 YFSETQ. Trimming took 7 bases from V and 1 from J; bases not matched to a gene: 10.